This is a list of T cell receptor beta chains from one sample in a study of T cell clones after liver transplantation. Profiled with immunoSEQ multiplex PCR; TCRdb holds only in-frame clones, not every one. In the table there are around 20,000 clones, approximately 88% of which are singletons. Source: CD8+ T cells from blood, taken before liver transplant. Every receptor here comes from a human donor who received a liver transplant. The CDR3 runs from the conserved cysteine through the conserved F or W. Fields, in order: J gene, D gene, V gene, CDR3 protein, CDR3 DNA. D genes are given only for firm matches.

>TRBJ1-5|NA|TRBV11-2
CASSLGSSQPQHF
TGTGCCAGCAGCCTAGGATCGTCGCAGCCCCAGCATTTT
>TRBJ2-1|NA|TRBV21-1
CASSSGLLHHSDNEQFF
TGTGCCAGCAGCTCAGGCCTGCTACACCATTCCGACAATGAGCAGTTCTTC
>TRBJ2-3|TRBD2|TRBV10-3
CAISSSGRARGADTQYF
TGTGCCATCAGTTCTAGCGGGAGAGCCAGAGGCGCAGATACGCAGTATTTT
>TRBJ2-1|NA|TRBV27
CASSWGTRSYNEQFF
TGTGCCAGCAGCTGGGGCACCCGCTCCTACAATGAGCAGTTCTTC
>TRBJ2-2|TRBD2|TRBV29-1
CSVRGGRDGGELFF
TGCAGCGTTCGGGGCGGGAGGGATGGCGGGGAGCTGTTTTTT
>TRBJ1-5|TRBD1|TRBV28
CASSSLDRGLNQPQHF
TGTGCCAGCAGTTCCCTCGACAGGGGGCTAAATCAGCCCCAGCATTTT
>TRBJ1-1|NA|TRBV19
CASSLGTEAFF
TGTGCCAGTAGTTTGGGGACTGAAGCTTTCTTT
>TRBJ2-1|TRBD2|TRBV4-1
CASSPLPQRGNEQFF
TGCGCCAGCAGCCCCCTCCCACAGCGGGGGAATGAGCAGTTCTTC
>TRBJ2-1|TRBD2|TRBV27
CASSLASGRQSEQFF
TGTGCCAGCAGTTTGGCTAGCGGGAGGCAGAGTGAGCAGTTCTTC
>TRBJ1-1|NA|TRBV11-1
CASSALGLGNTEAFF
TGTGCCAGCAGCGCTCTGGGGCTCGGGAACACTGAAGCTTTCTTT